The 27 T cell receptor beta chains below all came from one sample that was sequenced in a study of T cells in localized non-small cell lung cancer. Libraries were prepared by immunoSEQ multiplex PCR; TCRdb keeps only in-frame clonotypes and omits some of them. In the table there are roughly 29,000 clones, more than 65% of which are singletons. Source: peripheral blood mononuclear cells, taken before any cancer treatment. These receptors all stem from a man aged 35-69 years with stage III lung adenocarcinoma.

The gene calls are TRBV11-2 and TRBJ2-7; D unresolved. Per the germline V gene, CDR1 is SGHAT and CDR2 is FQNNGV. The V gene lost 6 bases and the J gene lost 0 bases, with 15 bases spanning the gap. This CDR3 has 15 residues. CDR3 DNA sequence: TGTGCCAGCAGTTCAAGTCTAGGAAACTCCTACGAGCAGTACTTC. It specifies CASSSSLGNSYEQYF. Full variable domain (outside the CDR3, taken from reference TRBV11-2 and TRBJ2-7): EAGVAQSPRYKIIEKRQSVAFWCNPISGHATLYWYQQILGQGPKLLIQFQNNGVVDDSQLPKDRFSAERLKGVDSTLKIQPAKLEDSAVYLCASSSSLGNSYEQYFGPGTRLTVT.

V usage is TRBV7-2 and J usage is TRBJ1-2, with 7 positions matching TRBD1. Germline assignment: CDR1 SGHTA and CDR2 FQGNSA. The CDR3 runs to 15 residues. V shed 5 bases and J 4 bases; nucleotides not matched to a gene: 10. The CDR3 protein is CASSVTGQLIYGYTF. CDR3 bases: TGTGCCAGCAGCGTAACGGGACAGCTCATCTATGGCTACACCTTC. The full variable domain, rest sourced from reference TRBV7-2 and TRBJ1-2, is GAGVSQSPSNKVTEKGKDVELRCDPISGHTALYWYRQSLGQGLEFLIYFQGNSAPDKSGLPSDRFSAERTGGSVSTLTIQRTQQEDSAVYLCASSVTGQLIYGYTFGSGTRLTVV.

The chain links TRBV7-8 to TRBJ2-1; 16 positions agree with TRBD2. This CDR3 contains 18 residues. Germline trimming cut 6 bases from V and 8 bases from J; bases unmatched to any gene: 13. CDR1 is SGHVS and CDR2 is FQNEAQ in the germline V gene. The CDR3 nucleotides are TGTGCCAGCAGTACTACTGGGACTAGCGGGAGGGCCGTGTATGAGCAGTTCTTC. Protein: CASSTTGTSGRAVYEQFF.

J is TRBJ2-7 and V is TRBV11-2, with 11 bases matching TRBD1. CDR1 is SGHAT and CDR2 is FQNNGV in the germline V gene. CDR3 size: 18 residues. J was trimmed by 4 bases and V by 0 bases; bases with no gene match: 11. For the CDR3, the DNA is TGTGCCAGCAGCTTAGATCGGAGCTCCGGGACAGGGGGATACGAGCAGTACTTC. This encodes CASSLDRSSGTGGYEQYF.

The rearrangement uses TRBV11-2 and TRBJ1-6, with a weak D call TRBD1 (5 bases). The germline V gene has CDR1 SGHAT and CDR2 FQNNGV. The ends were cut back, 0 bases at V and 9 bases at J, with 9 bases in the middle. The CDR3 is 14 amino acids. CDR3 residues: CASSLERGISPLHF. In nucleotides, the CDR3 is TGTGCCAGCAGCTTAGAACGGGGGATTTCACCCCTCCACTTT.

This rearrangement joins TRBV2 to TRBJ1-4; weak D call: TRBD1 (5 bases). V shed 8 bases and J shed 4 bases, with 11 bases lying between them. The CDR3 runs to 13 residues. The germline V gene encodes CDR1 SNHLY and CDR2 FYNNEI. The CDR3 spells CASGWDGNEKLFF. CDR3 DNA sequence: TGTGCCAGCGGGTGGGACGGTAATGAAAAACTGTTTTTT.

The chain couples TRBV15 to TRBJ1-5; no reliable D call. The CDR3 contains 14 residues. The ends were cut back, 2 bases at V and 4 bases at J, with 9 bases in the middle. In germline, CDR1 is LNHNV, CDR2 YYDKDF (reference sequence). CDR3 nucleotide sequence: TGTGCCACCAGCAGACCGGCAGATAATCAGCCCCAGCATTTT. Translating gives CATSRPADNQPQHF.

The J gene is TRBJ2-6, the V gene TRBV19; tentative D call: TRBD2 (6 bases). Germline V gives CDR1 LNHDA, CDR2 SQIVND (reference sequence). The CDR3 is 15 amino acids. V lost 1 base, J lost 2 bases, and 6 bases lay in between. The CDR3 DNA follows: TGTGCCAGTAGTATAGGGGAGGCTGGGGCCAACGTCCTGACTTTC. This codes for CASSIGEAGANVLTF. The whole variable domain, remainder taken from reference TRBV19 and TRBJ2-6, is DGGITQSPKYLFRKEGQNVTLSCEQNLNHDAMYWYRQDPGQGLRLIYYSQIVNDFQKGDIAEGYSVSREKKESFPLTVTSAQKNPTAFYLCASSIGEAGANVLTFGAGSRLTVL.

This chain links TRBV4-1 with TRBJ2-2, with D possibly being TRBD1 (5 bases). V lost 0 bases and J lost 2, with 10 bases in between. The CDR3 sequence is 16 residues long. The V gene's germline CDR1 is MGHRA and CDR2 YSYEKL. The CDR3 sequence is CASSQETAQNTGELFF. CDR3 sequence (DNA): TGCGCCAGCAGCCAAGAGACAGCTCAAAACACCGGGGAGCTGTTTTTT.

The V and J genes are TRBV2 and TRBJ1-3; D is ambiguous. The V end lost 6 bases, the J end lost 1 base, and 13 bases lay between the germline ends. Germline CDR1 and CDR2: SNHLY and FYNNEI. The CDR3 runs to 15 residues. CDR3 bases: TGTGCCAGCAGGGCCTCCCTACGATCTGGAAACACCATATATTTT. Protein: CASRASLRSGNTIYF. The variable domain in full, with the rest retrieved from reference TRBV2 and TRBJ1-3, is EPEVTQTPSHQVTQMGQEVILRCVPISNHLYFYWYRQILGQKVEFLVSFYNNEISEKSEIFDDQFSVERPDGSNFTLKIRSTKLEDSAMYFCASRASLRSGNTIYFGEGSWLTVV.

This rearrangement joins TRBV2 to TRBJ2-2; 9 bases are shared with TRBD1. V was clipped by 11 bases and J by 5 bases; unmatched bases: 9. The CDR3 is 14 amino acids. The germline CDR1 and CDR2 sequences are SNHLY and FYNNEI. In nucleotides, the CDR3 is TGTGCCGGGGGAGTGGGACAGGGTACCGGGGAGCTGTTTTTT. Translated: CAGGVGQGTGELFF.

This chain links TRBV11-2 with TRBJ2-1, with TRBD2 matching over 11 bases. V lost 5 bases, J lost 7 bases, and 19 bases stayed unmatched. The germline V gene has CDR1 SGHAT and CDR2 FQNNGV. This CDR3 contains 19 residues. The CDR3, as DNA: TGTGCCAGCAGCAAGGGACTAGCGGATGAAACCATTCGTACAAATGAGCAGTTCTTC. Its translation: CASSKGLADETIRTNEQFF.

J is TRBJ2-1 and V is TRBV6-5, with D possibly TRBD1 on 5 matching bases. Germline V gene data show CDR1 as MNHEY and CDR2 as SVGAGI. The CDR3 loop spans 13 amino acids. V was pared by 6 bases and J by 9 bases, with 15 bases between. The CDR3, as DNA: TGTGCCAGCAGGTATTCAGGGAACGGTGAGCAGTTCTTC. It translates to CASRYSGNGEQFF.

The V and J genes are TRBV7-2 and TRBJ2-5; D is perhaps TRBD1 or TRBD2 (5 bases each). The V gene's germline CDR1 is SGHTA and CDR2 FQGNSA. V dropped 2 bases and J dropped 4 bases, with 14 bases sitting between them. The CDR3 loop spans 15 amino acids. In DNA, the CDR3 is TGTGCCAGCAGCTTAATGACTGCAGGGAGAGAGACCCAGTACTTC. This sequence encodes CASSLMTAGRETQYF.

This CDR3 is CAWSVRGKLFF. DNA for the CDR3: TGTGCCTGGAGTGTCCGGGGGAAACTGTTTTTT. The V call is TRBV30, the J call TRBJ1-4; the D gene is possibly TRBD1 (5 bases). The CDR3 runs to 11 residues. V was cut by 0 bases and J by 11 bases, with 7 bases left in between. Germline V gene sequence: CDR1 GTSNPN, CDR2 SVGIG (reference sequence).

This sequence joins TRBV4-1 and TRBJ1-5; D unresolved. Looked up from germline, CDR1 is MGHRA and CDR2 is YSYEKL. The V gene lost 1 base and the J gene lost 1 base, with 5 bases spanning the gap. The CDR3 covers 14 residues. As DNA, the CDR3 is TGCGCCAGCAGCCAAGCAGCCAGCAATCAGCCCCAGCATTTT. It yields the protein CASSQAASNQPQHF.

This clone was seen more than once but under ten times. The chain uses TRBV5-1 and TRBJ1-1; possible D gene TRBD1, 6 bases. Trimming removed 1 base from V and 7 bases from J, with 14 bases in between. Germline V CDR1 and CDR2: SGHRS, YFSETQ. The CDR3 has 14 amino acids. Here the CDR3 reads CASSLRTDGIEAFF. CDR3 in DNA: TGCGCCAGCAGCTTGAGGACAGACGGGATTGAAGCTTTCTTT.

The chain is built from TRBV28 and TRBJ1-2, with unresolved D. V lost 3 bases to trimming and J lost 2 bases, with 13 bases between them. The CDR3 consists of 15 residues. The germline CDR1 and CDR2 sequences are MDHEN and SYDVKM. CDR3 in DNA: TGTGCCAGCAGTTTTCTGGGAACACCAAACTATGGCTACACCTTC. Its protein is CASSFLGTPNYGYTF.

The V call is TRBV28, the J call TRBJ1-3; possible D gene TRBD1, 6 bases. Germline CDR1 and CDR2: MDHEN and SYDVKM. The CDR3 loop spans 14 amino acids. Deletions cut 6 bases from V and 4 bases from J, with 13 bases between. This chain's CDR3 is CASSGSGAGNTIYF. The DNA for the CDR3 is TGTGCCAGCAGCGGGTCAGGGGCGGGAAACACCATATATTTT. The full variable domain, its missing parts supplied by reference TRBV28 and TRBJ1-3, is DVKVTQSSRYLVKRTGEKVFLECVQDMDHENMFWYRQDPGLGLRLIYFSYDVKMKEKGDIPEGYSVSREKKERFSLILESASTNQTSMYLCASSGSGAGNTIYFGEGSWLTVV.

V gene TRBV21-1 combines with J gene TRBJ1-4. TRBV21-1 is tagged as a pseudogene. The CDR3 extends over 18 amino acids. The CDR3 DNA reads TGTGCCAGCAGCAAAGCGGGAAAAGGAGGTGCAACTAATGAAAAACTGTTTTTT. It translates to CASSKAGKGGATNEKLFF.

This rearrangement joins TRBV7-8 to TRBJ2-7; D is possibly TRBD1 or TRBD2 (5 bases each). Trimming took 2 bases from V and 10 from J, leaving 21 bases between them. The CDR3 covers 15 residues. Germline values: CDR1 SGHVS, CDR2 FQNEAQ. The CDR3, as DNA: TGTGCCAGCAGCTTATATCAGGGACCTTCTACGATACAGTACTTC. Protein sequence: CASSLYQGPSTIQYF.

This clone has only one observation. This chain links TRBV6-1 with TRBJ1-5, with a tentative D call TRBD1 (5 bases). Trimming stripped 6 bases from V and 4 bases from J, with 10 bases between. The CDR3 loop spans 13 amino acids. Looked up from germline, CDR1 is MNHNS and CDR2 is SASEGT. The CDR3 protein is CASRDPGNQPQHF. CDR3 sequence (DNA): TGTGCCAGCAGGGATCCAGGGAATCAGCCCCAGCATTTT.

This chain joins TRBV6-6 and TRBJ2-7, with D perhaps TRBD2 (6 bases). The V gene lost 6 bases and the J gene lost 2 bases, with 8 bases spanning the gap. In germline, CDR1 is MNHNY, CDR2 SVGAGI (reference sequence). The CDR3 totals 12 residues. The CDR3: CASSPGAYEQYF. DNA of the CDR3: TGTGCCAGCAGCCCGGGGGCCTACGAGCAGTACTTC.

The chain has TRBV7-2 and TRBJ2-3; the D gene is possibly TRBD1 (6 bases). This CDR3 spans 15 amino acids. Per germline, CDR1 SGHTA and CDR2 FQGNSA. V shed 1 base and J shed 4 bases, with 12 bases lying between them. The CDR3 protein is CASSLVGAGADTQYF. The CDR3 DNA follows: TGTGCCAGCAGCTTAGTAGGGGCAGGGGCAGATACGCAGTATTTT.

This chain connects TRBV28 to TRBJ2-3; TRBD2 matches at 7 bases. After removal of 5 bases from V and 4 bases from J, the junction contained 15 bases not matched to a gene. The CDR3 has 17 residues. Germline CDR1 is MDHEN and CDR2 is SYDVKM. CDR3 nucleotide sequence: TGTGCCAGCAGTGCGCACTCTAGCGGAGGTGGCCCAGATACGCAGTATTTT. It is translated as CASSAHSSGGGPDTQYF.

The chain uses TRBV11-2 and TRBJ2-4; D is unresolved. Germline V gene sequence: CDR1 SGHAT, CDR2 FQNNGV. V lost 1 base, J lost 4 bases, and 5 bases lay in between. This CDR3 comprises 13 residues. The CDR3 here is CASSLGNKNIQYF. CDR3 DNA sequence: TGTGCCAGCAGCTTAGGCAATAAAAACATTCAGTACTTC.

V gene TRBV5-6 combines with J gene TRBJ2-7; 7 nucleotides line up with TRBD2. The ends lost 4 bases at V and 7 bases at J; junction bases unmatched: 14. The CDR3 extends over 15 amino acids. Looked up from germline, CDR1 is SGHDT and CDR2 is YYEEEE. The CDR3 region has the DNA TGTGCCAGCAGCCTCTTCGGGGAGGGAAGTTGGGAGCAGTACGTC. This sequence encodes CASSLFGEGSWEQYV.